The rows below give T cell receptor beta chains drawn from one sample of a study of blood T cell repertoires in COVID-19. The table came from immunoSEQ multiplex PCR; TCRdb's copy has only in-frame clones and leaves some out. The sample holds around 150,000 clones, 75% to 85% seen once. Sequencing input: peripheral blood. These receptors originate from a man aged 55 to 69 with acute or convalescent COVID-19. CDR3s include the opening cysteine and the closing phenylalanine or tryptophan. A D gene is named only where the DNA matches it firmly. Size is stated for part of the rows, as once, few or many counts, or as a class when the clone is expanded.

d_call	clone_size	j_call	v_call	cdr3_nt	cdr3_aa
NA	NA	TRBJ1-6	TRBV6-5	TGTGCCAGCGTAACAGGGTCGATTTATAATTCACCCCTCCACTTT	CASVTGSIYNSPLHF
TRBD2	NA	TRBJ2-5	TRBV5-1	TGCGCCAGCAGCTTGGGGTCTAGCGGGAGAAGGGAGGAGACCCAGTACTTC	CASSLGSSGRREETQYF
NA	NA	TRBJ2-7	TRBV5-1	TGCGCCAGCAGCTACAGGGAGGGCTACGAGCAGTACTTC	CASSYREGYEQYF
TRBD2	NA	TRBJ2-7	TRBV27	TGTGCCAGCAGACCGGGCGGGAGTATCTACGAGCAGTACTTC	CASRPGGSIYEQYF
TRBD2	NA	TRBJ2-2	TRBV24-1	TGTGCCACCAGTACCAAAGCGGGAGACGGCGTCACCGGGGAGCTGTTTTTT	CATSTKAGDGVTGELFF
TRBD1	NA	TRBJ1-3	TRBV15	TGTGCCACCAGCAGGTCAGGGGGCTCTGGAAACACCATATATTTT	CATSRSGGSGNTIYF
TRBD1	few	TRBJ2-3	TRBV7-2	TGTGCCAGCAGGACCGGGACAGGGCCCGTAGGCACAGATACGCAGTATTTT	CASRTGTGPVGTDTQYF
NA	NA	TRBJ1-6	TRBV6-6	TGTGCCAGCACCACCCAGGGTATCAATAATTCACCCCTCCACTTT	CASTTQGINNSPLHF
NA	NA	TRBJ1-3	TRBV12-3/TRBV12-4	TGTGCCAGCAGTTCGGAGGGGAACACCATATATTTT	CASSSEGNTIYF
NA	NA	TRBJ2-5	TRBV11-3	TGTGCCAGCAGTTATTATACAGGGAGTCGGCAAGAGACCCAGTACTTC	CASSYYTGSRQETQYF
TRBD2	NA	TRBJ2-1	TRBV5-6	TGTGCCAGCAGCGGACTAGCGGTCTCCTACAATGAGCAGTTCTTC	CASSGLAVSYNEQFF
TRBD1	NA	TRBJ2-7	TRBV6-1	TGTGCCAGCAGACCAGGGGGCGGAAGGACCTACGAGCAGTACTTC	CASRPGGGRTYEQYF
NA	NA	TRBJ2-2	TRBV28	TGTGCCAGCAGCTCCCCCGGCAGGAGGGTCGGGGAGCTGTTTTTT	CASSSPGRRVGELFF